This record concerns one TCR beta chain sequence. An end of the junction differs from the germline gene, which may be a read error. The CDR3 has 14 amino acids. The V gene's germline CDR1 is SGHTA and CDR2 FQGNSA. This sample is part of a study of blood T cell repertoires in COVID-19. The overall study: Researchers got acute and convalescent COVID-19 samples from the United States, Italy and Spain.

As handled by the study authors: Quantification of nucleated cells was approximated via reference gene primer amplification. Data came from immunoSEQ multiplex PCR; TCRdb stores just in-frame clones and leaves some out. V and J calls and clone size are given by that table; D and trimming were obtained from the DNA. This table holds around 200,000 clones, approximately 84% found once. The chain recombines TRBV7-2 with TRBJ2-7; 7 bases align to TRBD1. The source is a woman over 75 with acute or convalescent COVID-19. Material for sequencing was peripheral blood. CDR3 DNA sequence: TGTGCCAGCACCTTAGTCCAGGGGGTCTACGAGCAGTACTTC. It encodes CASTLVQGVYEQYF.